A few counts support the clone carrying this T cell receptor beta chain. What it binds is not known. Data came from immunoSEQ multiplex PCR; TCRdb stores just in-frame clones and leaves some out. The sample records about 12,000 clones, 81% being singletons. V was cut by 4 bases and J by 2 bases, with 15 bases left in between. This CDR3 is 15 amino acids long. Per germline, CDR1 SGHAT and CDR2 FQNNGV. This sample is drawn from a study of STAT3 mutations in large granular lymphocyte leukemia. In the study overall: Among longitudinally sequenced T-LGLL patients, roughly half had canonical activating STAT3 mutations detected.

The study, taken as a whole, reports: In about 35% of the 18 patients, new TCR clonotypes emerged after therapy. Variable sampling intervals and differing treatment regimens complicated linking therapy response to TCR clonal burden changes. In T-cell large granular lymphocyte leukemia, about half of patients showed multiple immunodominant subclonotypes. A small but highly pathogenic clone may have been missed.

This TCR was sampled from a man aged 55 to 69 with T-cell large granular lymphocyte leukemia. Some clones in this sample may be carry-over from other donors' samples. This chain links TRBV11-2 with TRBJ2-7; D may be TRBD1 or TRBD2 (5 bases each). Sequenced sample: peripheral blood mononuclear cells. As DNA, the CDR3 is TGTGCCAGCAGCTCTGTGAGGGACCCGGCCTACGAGCAGTACTTC. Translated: CASSSVRDPAYEQYF.